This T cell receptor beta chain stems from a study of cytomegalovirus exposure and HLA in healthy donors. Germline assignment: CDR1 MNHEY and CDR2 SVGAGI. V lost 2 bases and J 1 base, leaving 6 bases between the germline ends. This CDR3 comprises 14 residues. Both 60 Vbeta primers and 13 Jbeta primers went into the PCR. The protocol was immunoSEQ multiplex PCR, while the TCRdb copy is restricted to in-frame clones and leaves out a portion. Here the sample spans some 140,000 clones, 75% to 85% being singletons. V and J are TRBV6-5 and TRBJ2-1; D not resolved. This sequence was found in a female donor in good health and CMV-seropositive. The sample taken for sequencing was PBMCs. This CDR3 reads CASSYQRSYNEQFF. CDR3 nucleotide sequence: TGTGCCAGCAGTTACCAGAGGTCCTACAATGAGCAGTTCTTC.